This is a list of T cell receptor beta chains from one sample in a study of memory CD4+ T cells and cytomegalovirus serostatus. Data came from immunoSEQ multiplex PCR; TCRdb stores just in-frame clones and leaves some out. This table holds under 35,000 clones, roughly three quarters found once. Sequencing was done on a sample of memory CD4+ T cells from blood. The receptor source for this set is an adult in good health and CMV-seronegative. CDR3s include the opening cysteine and the closing phenylalanine or tryptophan. The order of the fields is V gene, CDR3 length, clone size, J gene, D gene, CDR3 protein, CDR3 DNA. The D gene is left open where the match is weak. Only part of the rows carry a size: once, few, many, or a class if the clone is expanded.

>TRBV5-1|12|-|TRBJ2-7|-
CASSLVQGEEYF
TGCGCCAGCAGCTTGGTTCAGGGAGAGGAGTACTTC
>TRBV21-1|22|-|TRBJ2-6|-
CASSKEGSGVTIGDSGANVLTF
TGTGCCAGCAGCAAAGAGGGTAGCGGGGTGACAATAGGGGACTCTGGGGCCAACGTCCTGACTTTC
>TRBV29-1|13|-|TRBJ1-2|-
CSVVRGPWYGYTF
TGCAGCGTTGTGAGGGGTCCGTGGTATGGCTACACCTTC
>TRBV9|16|-|TRBJ2-1|TRBD2
CASSALAGDVLDEQFF
TGTGCCAGCAGCGCCCTAGCGGGAGATGTTTTGGATGAGCAGTTCTTC
>TRBV19|15|-|TRBJ2-3|TRBD1
CASKSWDRVPDTQYF
TGTGCCAGTAAGTCTTGGGACAGGGTCCCCGATACGCAGTATTTT
>TRBV11-2|15|-|TRBJ2-3|-
CASSGIRRDTDTQYF
TGTGCCAGCAGCGGGATTAGAAGGGACACAGATACGCAGTATTTT
>TRBV18|11|-|TRBJ2-7|-
CASSQDYEQYF
TGTGCCAGCTCACAAGACTACGAGCAGTACTTC
>TRBV7-2|14|-|TRBJ1-2|-
CASNVVTANYGYTF
TGTGCCAGCAACGTCGTGACAGCCAACTATGGCTACACCTTC
>TRBV4-2|16|once|TRBJ2-3|TRBD2
CASSQDSGLAADTQYF
TGTGCCAGCAGCCAAGATTCGGGACTAGCGGCTGATACGCAGTATTTT
>TRBV7-9|14|-|TRBJ1-5|-
CASSSIYSNQPQHF
TGTGCCAGCAGCTCAATTTATAGCAATCAGCCCCAGCATTTT
>TRBV29-1|14|-|TRBJ2-4|-
CSVAGGGGGHIQYF
TGCAGCGTTGCTGGAGGGGGCGGGGGTCACATTCAGTACTTC
>TRBV25-1|15|-|TRBJ1-6|-
CASSEKALEVSALHF
TGTGCCAGCAGTGAAAAAGCCTTGGAGGTTTCTGCCCTCCACTTT
>TRBV18|14|-|TRBJ1-2|-
CASSRDTTPYGYTF
TGTGCCAGCTCGCGGGACACCACCCCCTATGGCTACACCTTC
>TRBV28|14|once|TRBJ2-7|-
CASTVPQEPYEQYF
TGTGCCAGCACCGTTCCACAGGAACCCTACGAGCAGTACTTC
>TRBV19|14|-|TRBJ1-4|TRBD1
CASGQGQGGEKLFF
TGTGCCAGTGGCCAGGGACAGGGCGGTGAAAAACTGTTTTTT
>TRBV6-1|15|-|TRBJ2-3|TRBD2
CASSEASGRTDTQYF
TGTGCCAGCAGTGAAGCCAGCGGGAGGACAGATACGCAGTATTTT
>TRBV16|15|-|TRBJ1-3|-
CASSQDRHSGNTIYF
TGTGCCAGCAGCCAAGACCGCCACTCTGGAAACACCATATATTTT
>TRBV5-1|14|-|TRBJ2-7|-
CASSLGVSGYEQYF
TGCGCCAGCAGCTTGGGGGTTAGCGGCTACGAGCAGTACTTC
>TRBV27|13|-|TRBJ2-1|-
CASSPRTDNEQFF
TGTGCCAGCAGTCCACGGACCGACAATGAGCAGTTCTTC
>TRBV29-1|13|-|TRBJ1-1|TRBD1
CSVETTQGSEAFF
TGCAGCGTCGAAACGACACAGGGGTCAGAAGCTTTCTTT
>TRBV5-5|14|-|TRBJ1-6|-
CASSPASGGLRLHF
TGTGCCAGCAGCCCGGCAAGTGGTGGGCTGCGCCTCCACTTT
>TRBV28|14|-|TRBJ2-1|-
CASSYRTTINEQFF
TGTGCCAGCAGTTACAGGACTACAATAAATGAGCAGTTCTTC
>TRBV7-2|14|-|TRBJ2-1|-
CASSWAGAYNEQFF
TGTGCCAGCAGCTGGGCGGGGGCGTACAATGAGCAGTTCTTC
>TRBV28|15|-|TRBJ2-6|-
CASSPRVGGANVLTF
TGTGCCAGCAGTCCCAGGGTCGGTGGGGCCAACGTCCTGACTTTC
>TRBV4-3|16|-|TRBJ1-2|-
CASSQDLLRQTYGYTF
TGCGCCAGCAGCCAAGACCTTCTTCGACAGACCTATGGCTACACCTTC
>TRBV25-1|15|few|TRBJ2-7|TRBD1
CASSPGNRGLYEQYF
TGTGCCAGCAGCCCAGGGAACAGGGGGTTATACGAGCAGTACTTC
>TRBV6-6|13|-|TRBJ1-1|-
CASSYDRGAEAFF
TGTGCCAGCAGTTACGACCGCGGGGCTGAAGCTTTCTTT
>TRBV10-3|13|-|TRBJ2-7|-
CAISGQGYYEQYF
TGTGCCATCAGTGGTCAGGGGTACTACGAGCAGTACTTC
>TRBV30|14|once|TRBJ2-2|-
CASTPTALAGELFF
TGTGCCTCAACCCCGACGGCCCTAGCCGGGGAGCTGTTTTTT
>TRBV10-3|16|-|TRBJ2-2|TRBD2
CAIRGTSGSRSGELFF
TGTGCCATCAGGGGCACTAGCGGAAGTCGGTCCGGGGAGCTGTTTTTT
>TRBV6-1|13|-|TRBJ2-1|TRBD2
CASSAGGEDEQFF
TGTGCCAGCAGTGCGGGAGGAGAAGATGAGCAGTTCTTC
>TRBV7-2|15|-|TRBJ2-1|TRBD2
CASSHSGDLYNEQFF
TGTGCCAGCAGCCATAGCGGGGACCTCTACAATGAGCAGTTCTTC
>TRBV18|14|-|TRBJ1-2|-
CASSTKAGYDGYTF
TGTGCCAGCTCAACCAAGGCGGGCTACGATGGCTACACCTTC
>TRBV29-1|14|-|TRBJ2-3|-
CSVRGGIGTDTQYF
TGCAGCGTTCGTGGCGGGATCGGCACAGATACGCAGTATTTT
>TRBV2|14|-|TRBJ2-3|-
CASSEGTIIDTQYF
TGTGCCAGCAGTGAAGGGACAATAATAGATACGCAGTATTTT
>TRBV28|11|once|TRBJ2-5|-
CASRGRETQYF
TGTGCCAGCAGGGGGCGGGAGACCCAGTACTTC
>TRBV7-2|15|-|TRBJ2-4|-
CASSLAGGAKNIQYF
TGTGCCAGCAGCTTAGCGGGGGGTGCCAAAAACATTCAGTACTTC
>TRBV7-2|15|few|TRBJ2-2|TRBD1
CASSLGQGGGGELFF
TGTGCCAGCAGCTTGGGACAGGGGGGCGGCGGGGAGCTGTTTTTT
>TRBV4-3|14|-|TRBJ1-2|-
CASSQGSRGFGYTF
TGCGCCAGCAGCCAGGGGTCGAGGGGGTTCGGCTACACCTTC
>TRBV29-1|12|-|TRBJ1-5|-
CSVGQANQPQHF
TGCAGCGTTGGACAGGCTAATCAGCCCCAGCATTTT
>TRBV6-5|13|-|TRBJ1-1|-
CASSYGEPTEAFF
TGTGCCAGCAGTTACGGGGAACCCACTGAAGCTTTCTTT
>TRBV6-6|14|-|TRBJ2-7|TRBD1
CASSRGQGAYEQYF
TGTGCCAGCAGTCGTGGACAGGGTGCCTACGAGCAGTACTTC
>TRBV6-5|15|-|TRBJ2-1|TRBD1
CASSYSGTGKNEQFF
TGTGCCAGCAGTTACTCGGGGACAGGGAAGAATGAGCAGTTCTTC
>TRBV9|15|-|TRBJ2-1|-
CASGGGAGSYNEQFF
TGTGCCAGCGGGGGCGGAGCGGGGTCCTACAATGAGCAGTTCTTC
>TRBV7-2|16|few|TRBJ2-7|TRBD1
CASSLVTGGQGHEQYF
TGTGCCAGCAGCTTAGTAACAGGCGGACAGGGCCACGAGCAGTACTTC
>TRBV2|16|-|TRBJ2-2|-
CASSVEDYSVTGELFF
TGTGCCAGCAGTGTAGAGGACTACTCTGTCACCGGGGAGCTGTTTTTT
>TRBV4-3|14|-|TRBJ2-2|-
CASSQAGQYGELFF
TGCGCCAGCAGCCAAGCGGGACAATACGGGGAGCTGTTTTTT
>TRBV29-1|11|-|TRBJ1-2|-
CSVDKVLGYTF
TGCAGCGTTGATAAGGTTCTGGGCTACACCTTC
>TRBV5-8|15|-|TRBJ1-1|-
CASSFLGVANTEAFF
TGTGCCAGCAGCTTCCTCGGGGTTGCGAACACTGAAGCTTTCTTT
>TRBV27|14|few|TRBJ1-1|-
CASSSLTGTTEAFF
TGTGCCAGCAGTTCACTTACAGGGACCACTGAAGCTTTCTTT
>TRBV7-8|15|-|TRBJ2-5|-
CASSLAYMGKGTQYF
TGTGCCAGCAGCTTAGCCTATATGGGGAAGGGGACCCAGTACTTC
>TRBV2|15|few|TRBJ2-2|-
CASIEFMGNTGELFF
TGTGCCAGCATTGAGTTCATGGGGAACACCGGGGAGCTGTTTTTT
>TRBV7-6|17|-|TRBJ1-1|-
CASSLRAGGTVNTEAFF
TGTGCCAGCAGCTTACGGGCGGGGGGTACGGTGAACACTGAAGCTTTCTTT
>TRBV7-6|14|-|TRBJ2-2|-
CASSLNRGTGELFF
TGTGCCAGCAGCCTCAACCGGGGGACCGGGGAGCTGTTTTTT
>TRBV2|14|few|TRBJ1-6|TRBD1
CASRDRGVNSPLHF
TGTGCCAGCAGAGACAGGGGGGTAAATTCACCCCTCCACTTT
>TRBV7-8|14|-|TRBJ2-2|TRBD2
CASSLREITGELFF
TGTGCCAGCAGCTTGCGGGAGATCACCGGGGAGCTGTTTTTT
>TRBV7-2|16|once|TRBJ1-2|-
CASSSPGRTDGYGYTF
TGTGCCAGCAGCTCTCCCGGACGGACAGATGGTTATGGCTACACCTTC
>TRBV6-5|15|-|TRBJ1-1|-
CASSYGGTPNTEAFF
TGTGCCAGCAGTTACGGCGGCACACCGAACACTGAAGCTTTCTTT